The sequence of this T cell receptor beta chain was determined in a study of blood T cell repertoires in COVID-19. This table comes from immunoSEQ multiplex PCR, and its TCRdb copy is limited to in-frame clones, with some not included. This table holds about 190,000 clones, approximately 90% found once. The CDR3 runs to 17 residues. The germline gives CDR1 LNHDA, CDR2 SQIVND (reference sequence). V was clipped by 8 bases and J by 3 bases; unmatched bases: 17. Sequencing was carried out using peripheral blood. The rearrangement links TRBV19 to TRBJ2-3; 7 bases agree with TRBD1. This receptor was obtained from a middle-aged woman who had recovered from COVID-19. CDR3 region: CASQEQGIRFGTDTQYF. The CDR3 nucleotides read TGTGCCAGTCAAGAACAGGGGATACGGTTTGGAACAGATACGCAGTATTTT.